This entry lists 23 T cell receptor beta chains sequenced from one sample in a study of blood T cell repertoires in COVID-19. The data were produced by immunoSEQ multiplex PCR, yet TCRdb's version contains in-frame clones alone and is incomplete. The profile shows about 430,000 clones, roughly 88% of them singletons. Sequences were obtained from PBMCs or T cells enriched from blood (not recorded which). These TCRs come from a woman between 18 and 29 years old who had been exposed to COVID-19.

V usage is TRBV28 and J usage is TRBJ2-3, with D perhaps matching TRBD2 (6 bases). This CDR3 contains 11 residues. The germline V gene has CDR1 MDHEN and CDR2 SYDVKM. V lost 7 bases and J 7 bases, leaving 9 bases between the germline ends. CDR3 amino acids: CASTGGNTQYF. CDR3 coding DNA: TGTGCCAGCACCGGAGGGAATACGCAGTATTTT.

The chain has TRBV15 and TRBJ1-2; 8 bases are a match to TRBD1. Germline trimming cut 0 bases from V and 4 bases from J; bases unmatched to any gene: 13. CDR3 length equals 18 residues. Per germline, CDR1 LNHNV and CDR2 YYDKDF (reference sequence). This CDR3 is CATSRDIVQGAKLYGYTF. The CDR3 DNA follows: TGTGCCACCAGCAGAGATATAGTCCAGGGGGCGAAACTCTATGGCTACACCTTC.

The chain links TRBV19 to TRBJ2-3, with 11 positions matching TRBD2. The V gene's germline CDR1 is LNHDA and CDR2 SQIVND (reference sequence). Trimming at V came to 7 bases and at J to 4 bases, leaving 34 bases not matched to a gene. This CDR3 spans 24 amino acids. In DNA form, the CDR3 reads TGTGCCAGTACCCCCCGGCTCGGGACGGACCACTTTTGGGCTAGCGGGGGGAGGTCAGATACGCAGTATTTT. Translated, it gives CASTPRLGTDHFWASGGRSDTQYF.

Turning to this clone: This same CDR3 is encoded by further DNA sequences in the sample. The CDR3 nucleotides are TGTGCCAGCAGTTACTCGACAGGAGAAGCTTTCTTT. This codes for CASSYSTGEAFF. The V call is TRBV6-5, the J call TRBJ1-1, with a weak D call TRBD1 (6 bases). This CDR3 is built from 12 residues. Germline CDR1 and CDR2: MNHEY and SVGAGI. V was trimmed by 0 bases and J by 8 bases, leaving 7 bases between them.

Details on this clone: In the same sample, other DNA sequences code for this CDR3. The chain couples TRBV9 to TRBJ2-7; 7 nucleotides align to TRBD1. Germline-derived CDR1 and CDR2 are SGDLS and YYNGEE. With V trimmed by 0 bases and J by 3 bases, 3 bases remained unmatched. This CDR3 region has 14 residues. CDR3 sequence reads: CASSVDRGGYEQYF. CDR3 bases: TGTGCCAGCAGCGTAGACAGGGGCGGCTACGAGCAGTACTTC.

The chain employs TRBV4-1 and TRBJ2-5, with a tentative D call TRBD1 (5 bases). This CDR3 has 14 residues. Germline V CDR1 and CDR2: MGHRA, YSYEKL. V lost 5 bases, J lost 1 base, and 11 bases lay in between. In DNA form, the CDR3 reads TGCGCCAGCAGCTCGACAGCGATCCAAGAGACCCAGTACTTC. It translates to CASSSTAIQETQYF.

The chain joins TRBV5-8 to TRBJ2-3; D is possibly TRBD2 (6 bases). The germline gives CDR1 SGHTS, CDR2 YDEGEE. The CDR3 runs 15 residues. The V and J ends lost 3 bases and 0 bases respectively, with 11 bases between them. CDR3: CASSSGDLSTDTQYF. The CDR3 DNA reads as TGTGCCAGCAGCTCCGGGGACTTAAGCACAGATACGCAGTATTTT.

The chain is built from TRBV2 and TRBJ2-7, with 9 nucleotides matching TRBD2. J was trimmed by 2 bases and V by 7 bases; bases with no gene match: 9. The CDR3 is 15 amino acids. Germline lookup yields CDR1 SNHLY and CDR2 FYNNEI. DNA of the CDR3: TGTGCCAGCACGCTAGCGGGAATCTCGACCTACGAGCAGTACTTC. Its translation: CASTLAGISTYEQYF. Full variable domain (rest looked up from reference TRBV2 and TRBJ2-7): EPEVTQTPSHQVTQMGQEVILRCVPISNHLYFYWYRQILGQKVEFLVSFYNNEISEKSEIFDDQFSVERPDGSNFTLKIRSTKLEDSAMYFCASTLAGISTYEQYFGPGTRLTVT.

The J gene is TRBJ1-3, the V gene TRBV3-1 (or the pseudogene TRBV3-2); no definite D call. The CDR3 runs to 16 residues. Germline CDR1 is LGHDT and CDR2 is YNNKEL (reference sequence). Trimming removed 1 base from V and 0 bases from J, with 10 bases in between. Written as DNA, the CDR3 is TGTGCCAGCAGCCAAGGCTCCAGGATCTCTGGAAACACCATATATTTT. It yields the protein CASSQGSRISGNTIYF.

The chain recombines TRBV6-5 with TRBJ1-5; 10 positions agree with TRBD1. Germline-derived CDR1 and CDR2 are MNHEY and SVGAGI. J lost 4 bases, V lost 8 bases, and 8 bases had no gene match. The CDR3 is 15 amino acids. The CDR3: CASARGTGENQPQHF. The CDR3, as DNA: TGTGCCAGCGCACGTGGGACAGGGGAAAATCAGCCCCAGCATTTT.

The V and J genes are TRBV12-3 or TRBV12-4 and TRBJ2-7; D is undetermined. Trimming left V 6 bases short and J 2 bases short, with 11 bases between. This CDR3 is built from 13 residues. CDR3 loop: CASSNSPAYEQYF. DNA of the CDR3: TGTGCCAGCAGCAACTCTCCGGCCTACGAGCAGTACTTC.

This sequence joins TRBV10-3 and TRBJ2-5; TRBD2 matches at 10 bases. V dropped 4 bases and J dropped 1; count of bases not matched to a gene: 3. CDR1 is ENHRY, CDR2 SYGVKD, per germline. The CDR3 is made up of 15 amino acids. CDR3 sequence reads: CAISASGGLQETQYF. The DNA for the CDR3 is TGTGCCATCAGTGCTAGCGGGGGCCTCCAAGAGACCCAGTACTTC.

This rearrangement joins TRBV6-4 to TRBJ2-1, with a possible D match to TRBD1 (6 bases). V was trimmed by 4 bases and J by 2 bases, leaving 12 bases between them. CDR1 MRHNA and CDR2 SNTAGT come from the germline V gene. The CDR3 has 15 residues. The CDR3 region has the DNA TGTGCCAGCAGTGCCGAGCAGGGGACCTACAATGAGCAGTTCTTC. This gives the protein CASSAEQGTYNEQFF.

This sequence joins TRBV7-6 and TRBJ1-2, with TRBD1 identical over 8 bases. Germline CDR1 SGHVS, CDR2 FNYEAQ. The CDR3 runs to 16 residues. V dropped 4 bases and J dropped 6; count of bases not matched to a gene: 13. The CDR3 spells CASSSGQALPRNGYTF. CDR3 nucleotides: TGTGCCAGCAGCTCGGGACAGGCGTTACCCCGTAATGGCTACACCTTC.

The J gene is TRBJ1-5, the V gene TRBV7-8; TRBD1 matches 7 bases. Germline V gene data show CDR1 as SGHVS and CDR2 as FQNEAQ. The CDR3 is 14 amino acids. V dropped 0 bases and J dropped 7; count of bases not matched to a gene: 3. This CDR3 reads CASSLATGSQPQHF. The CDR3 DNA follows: TGTGCCAGCAGCTTAGCGACAGGGAGCCAGCCCCAGCATTTT.

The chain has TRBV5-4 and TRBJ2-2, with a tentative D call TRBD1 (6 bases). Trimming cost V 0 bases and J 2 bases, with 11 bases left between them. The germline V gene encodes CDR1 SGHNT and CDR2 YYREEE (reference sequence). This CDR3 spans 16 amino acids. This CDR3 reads CASSLGLTGNTGELFF. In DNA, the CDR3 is TGTGCCAGCAGCTTGGGATTGACAGGCAACACCGGGGAGCTGTTTTTT.

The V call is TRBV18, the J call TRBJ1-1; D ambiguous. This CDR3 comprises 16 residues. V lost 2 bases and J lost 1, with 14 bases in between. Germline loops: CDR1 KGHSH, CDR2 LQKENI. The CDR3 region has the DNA TGTGCCAGCTCACCAGTGCTTGCGAACAGGAACACTGAAGCTTTCTTT. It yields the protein CASSPVLANRNTEAFF.

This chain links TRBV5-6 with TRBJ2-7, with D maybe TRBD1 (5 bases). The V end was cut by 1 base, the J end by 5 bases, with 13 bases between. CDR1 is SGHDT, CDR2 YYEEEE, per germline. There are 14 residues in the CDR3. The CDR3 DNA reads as TGTGCCAGCAGCTTGTATCAGGGCGTGCACGAGCAGTACTTC. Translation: CASSLYQGVHEQYF. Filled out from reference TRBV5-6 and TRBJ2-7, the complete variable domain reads DAGVTQSPTHLIKTRGQQVTLRCSPKSGHDTVSWYQQALGQGPQFIFQYYEEEERQRGNFPDRFSGHQFPNYSSELNVNALLLGDSALYLCASSLYQGVHEQYFGPGTRLTVT.

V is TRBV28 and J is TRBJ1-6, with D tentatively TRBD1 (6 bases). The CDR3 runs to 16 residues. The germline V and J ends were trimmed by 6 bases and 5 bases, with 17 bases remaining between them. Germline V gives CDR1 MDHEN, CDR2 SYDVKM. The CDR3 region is CASRTTGTLNNSPLHF. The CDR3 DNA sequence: TGTGCCAGCAGGACTACAGGGACACTAAATAATTCACCCCTCCACTTT.

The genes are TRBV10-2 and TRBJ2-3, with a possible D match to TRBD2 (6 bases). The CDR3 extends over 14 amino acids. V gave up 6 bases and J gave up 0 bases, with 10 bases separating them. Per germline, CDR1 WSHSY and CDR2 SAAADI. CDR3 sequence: CASRERGSTDTQYF. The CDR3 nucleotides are TGCGCCAGCAGAGAACGGGGGAGCACAGATACGCAGTATTTT.

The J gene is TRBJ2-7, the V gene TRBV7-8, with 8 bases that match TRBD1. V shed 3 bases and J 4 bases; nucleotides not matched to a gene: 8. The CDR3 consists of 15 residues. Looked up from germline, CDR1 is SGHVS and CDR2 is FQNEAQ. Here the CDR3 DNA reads TGTGCCAGCAGCTTTCCATCACAGGGGGTATACGAGCAGTACTTC. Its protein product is CASSFPSQGVYEQYF.

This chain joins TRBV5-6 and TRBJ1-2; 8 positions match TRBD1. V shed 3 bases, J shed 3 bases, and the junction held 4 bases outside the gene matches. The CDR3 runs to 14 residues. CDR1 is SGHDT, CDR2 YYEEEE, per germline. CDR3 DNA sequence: TGTGCCAGCAGCTACGGACAGGGAGACTATGGCTACACCTTC. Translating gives CASSYGQGDYGYTF.

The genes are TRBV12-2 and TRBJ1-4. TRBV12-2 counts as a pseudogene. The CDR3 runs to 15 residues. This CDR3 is CASRLGAGVDEKLFF. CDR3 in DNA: TGTGCAAGTCGCTTAGGGGCGGGGGTAGACGAAAAACTGTTTTTT.